The 3 T cell receptor beta chains listed next were all sequenced from one sample in a study of CD8 T cells in Susac syndrome. Reverse transcription of about 0.45 to 1 ug RNA was performed with random hexamers. TCRdb fed the immunoSEQ multiplex PCR reads into MiXCR, producing one record per CDR3 protein. The sample contains 95,000 to 150,000 distinct CDR3 sequences, around 96% of which appear only once. Sequences were obtained from CD4+ T cells from PBMCs. These receptors came from a human donor with Susac syndrome.

The chain couples TRBV7-8 to TRBJ1-5; D remains unclear. Trimming removed 4 bases from V and 3 bases from J, with 10 bases in between. The germline CDR1 and CDR2 sequences are SGHVS and FQNEAQ. The CDR3 is 14 amino acids. The CDR3 is CASSSDLNNQPQHF. DNA of the CDR3: TGTGCCAGCAGCTCGGACTTGAACAATCAGCCCCAGCATTTT.

This clonotype appeared once. The chain uses TRBV19 and TRBJ1-2; D not resolved. V was pared by 3 bases and J by 4 bases, with 18 bases between. Germline loops: CDR1 LNHDA, CDR2 SQIVND (reference sequence). The CDR3 extends over 16 amino acids. The CDR3 region is CASSIRASPGLYGYTF. The CDR3 DNA reads TGTGCCAGTAGTATTCGGGCCAGCCCCGGGCTCTATGGCTACACCTTC.

This rearrangement joins TRBV7-8 to TRBJ1-2; TRBD1 matches 8 bases. CDR3 length equals 14 residues. V trimming: 4 bases; J trimming: 8 bases; junction bases outside the gene matches: 9. Germline V gene lookup returns CDR1 SGHVS and CDR2 FQNEAQ. CDR3 nucleotide sequence: TGTGCCAGCAGCTCTCGACAGGGGATGGGAGGCTACACCTTC. It encodes CASSSRQGMGGYTF.